Each of the 3 T cell receptor beta chains below was sequenced from the same sample in a study of blood T cell repertoires in COVID-19 (dated by TCRdb to the early 2020s). Libraries were built with the immunoSEQ multiplex PCR assay. This is the immuneACCESS table as TCRdb keeps it, with only in-frame sequences that have V and J called. A part of the clones is gone; compared with another copy, unresolved V genes explain less than half, and the rest is unexplained. The sample data list fewer than 90,000 clones, and about three quarters of these were observed just once. The top ten clones comprise approximately 14% of the sample. The sample consisted of peripheral blood. The source of these receptors is a woman aged 80 or over with acute or convalescent COVID-19.

The chain combines TRBV10-3 with TRBJ2-3, with TRBD2 as a possible D gene (5 bases). This CDR3 is 14 amino acids long. Trimming took off 3 bases at V and 6 bases at J, with 13 bases between the two ends. Germline V gene sequence: CDR1 ENHRY, CDR2 SYGVKD. CDR3 coding DNA: TGTGCCATCAGTGATACCACTAGAGGCGATACGCAGTATTTT. This translates into CAISDTTRGDTQYF.

This clone was seen many times. The rearrangement links TRBV5-8 to TRBJ1-5; D remains ambiguous. This CDR3 spans 16 amino acids. Germline CDR1 reads SGHTS; CDR2 reads YDEGEE. The V and J ends lost 4 bases and 2 bases respectively, with 16 bases between them. In nucleotides, the CDR3 is TGTGCCAGCAGCCCTGACACCTACGGTGGCAATCAGCCCCAGCATTTT. Its translation: CASSPDTYGGNQPQHF.

Comments on this clone: The sample carries other DNA sequences with the same CDR3. This sequence joins TRBV7-3 and TRBJ1-6; unclear D gene. The CDR3 consists of 13 residues. With 5 bases removed from V and 9 bases from J, the gap between germline ends came to 11 bases. Germline V gene sequence: CDR1 SGHTA, CDR2 FQGTGA. The CDR3 loop reads CASSPSAGSPLHF. The CDR3 nucleotides are TGTGCCAGCAGCCCATCGGCAGGTTCACCCCTCCACTTT.